This T cell receptor (beta chain) was obtained from a study of blood T cell repertoires in COVID-19. Study background: Samples taken during acute and convalescent COVID-19 were collected in the United States, Italy and Spain. T cells, B-cell-depleted T cells, or PBMCs provided the cDNA or gDNA that served as material.

Enrollment of patients from Seattle took place during active infection, with longitudinal follow-up. CDR1 is SGHDN, CDR2 FVKESK, per germline. Trimming cost V 4 bases and J 8 bases, with 11 bases left between them. This CDR3 region has 12 residues. Only in-frame clones appear in the TCRdb table, and some are missing; sequencing was by immunoSEQ multiplex PCR. The sample comprises around 340,000 clones, 70% to 90% of which are singletons, and just over 7% rests with the top ten. This clone was recorded only once. Sequencing was carried out using peripheral blood. The TCR was taken from a woman aged 60-75 years with COVID-19, enrolled during active disease. The V and J genes are TRBV14 and TRBJ1-2; TRBD1 might be the D (5 bases). The DNA of the CDR3 is TGTGCCAGCAGCCCGGGGGGTAGCGGCTACACCTTC. Translation gives CASSPGGSGYTF.